The following is a T cell receptor beta chain sequence with its context. V was shortened by 1 base and J by 4 bases, with 14 bases between the two germline ends. This CDR3 is built from 15 residues. Germline V gives CDR1 MGHRA, CDR2 YSYEKL. The source of the sample is a study of blood T cell repertoires in COVID-19. The method was immunoSEQ multiplex PCR; TCRdb's version includes in-frame clones alone and lacks a portion of them. The sample lists some 220,000 clones, 86% occurring once. The V call is TRBV4-1, the J call TRBJ2-7; perhaps TRBD2 as D (7 bases). The receptor comes from a woman aged 45-65 years in a cohort exposed to, infected with or recovered from COVID-19 (not recorded which). Sequencing was carried out using PBMCs or T cells enriched from blood (not recorded which). The CDR3 DNA is TGCGCCAGCAGCCAAGTCGCGGGGGCGAAGTACGAGCAGTACTTC. Its protein product is CASSQVAGAKYEQYF.